Presented here are 9 T cell receptor beta chains from one specimen sequenced in a study of T cells in localized non-small cell lung cancer. Assay used: immunoSEQ multiplex PCR; TCRdb lists only in-frame clones, some missing. The sample carries 39,000 or so clones, about 80% recorded once. The sample here was PBMCs, taken before any cancer treatment. The receptors were sampled from a man aged 35-75 years with stage II lung adenocarcinoma.

This clone was observed a handful of times. The chain uses TRBV11-2 and TRBJ1-5; no clear D. The CDR3 runs 13 residues. The germline CDR1 and CDR2 sequences are SGHAT and FQNNGV. Trimming removed 5 bases from V and 0 bases from J, with 5 bases in between. As DNA, the CDR3 is TGTGCCAGCAGCCTTAATAGCAATCAGCCCCAGCATTTT. Protein sequence: CASSLNSNQPQHF.

The chain combines TRBV19 with TRBJ1-5, with a weak D call TRBD1 (5 bases). This CDR3 is 16 amino acids long. The germline V gene has CDR1 LNHDA and CDR2 SQIVND (reference sequence). Deletions cut 6 bases from V and 4 bases from J, with 19 bases between. This CDR3 is CASSLLGHDLNQPQHF. The CDR3 DNA is TGTGCCAGTAGCCTTTTGGGGCATGATCTGAATCAGCCCCAGCATTTT.

The chain uses TRBV5-1 and TRBJ2-1, with D unclear. The V and J ends lost 4 bases and 4 bases respectively, with 6 bases between them. The CDR3 is 12 amino acids. Per germline, CDR1 SGHRS and CDR2 YFSETQ. CDR3 region: CASSPEYNEQFF. CDR3 DNA: TGCGCCAGCAGCCCAGAATACAATGAGCAGTTCTTC. The whole variable domain, filled in from reference TRBV5-1 and TRBJ2-1, reads KAGVTQTPRYLIKTRGQQVTLSCSPISGHRSVSWYQQTPGQGLQFLFEYFSETQRNKGNFPGRFSGRQFSNSRSEMNVSTLELGDSALYLCASSPEYNEQFFGPGTRLTVL.

This sequence joins TRBV11-2 and TRBJ2-1; 9 nucleotides align to TRBD2. Germline values: CDR1 SGHAT, CDR2 FQNNGV. The V segment lost 10 bases and the J segment 3 bases; nucleotides outside the gene matches: 16. The CDR3 loop spans 17 amino acids. CDR3 in DNA: TGTGCCACCTTAAGGCTCGGGTTAGCGGGGGTCTACAATGAGCAGTTCTTC. This sequence encodes CATLRLGLAGVYNEQFF.

The chain recombines TRBV5-5 with TRBJ1-1; D gene ambiguous. The CDR3 is 13 amino acids. The germline V gene encodes CDR1 SGHKS and CDR2 YYEKEE (reference sequence). Trimming left V 0 bases short and J 11 bases short, with 14 bases between. CDR3 nucleotide sequence: TGTGCCAGCAGCTTGGGACAACCCGATGGGGCTTTCTTT. Its translation is CASSLGQPDGAFF.

This chain uses TRBV5-4 with TRBJ2-5, with D uncertain. The length of the CDR3 is 14 residues. CDR1 and CDR2 from the germline V gene are SGHNT and YYREEE (reference sequence). The V and J ends lost 4 bases and 3 bases respectively, with 13 bases between them. The CDR3 DNA sequence: TGTGCCAGCAGCCATGGGAACTCTAAAGAGACCCAGTACTTC. Translating it yields CASSHGNSKETQYF.

This clone is a singleton in its sample. The rearrangement uses TRBV21-1 and TRBJ1-5. TRBV21-1 is a pseudogene locus. This CDR3 is built from 16 residues. The CDR3 reads CASSNSRSWSNQPQHF. CDR3 DNA: TGTGCCAGCAGCAATAGCCGGTCGTGGAGCAATCAGCCCCAGCATTTT.

The chain recombines TRBV7-9 with TRBJ2-1; D may be TRBD1 (6 bases). Trimming took off 5 bases at V and 8 bases at J, with 16 bases between the two ends. Germline assignment: CDR1 SEHNR and CDR2 FQNEAQ (reference sequence). There are 14 residues in the CDR3. The CDR3 coding sequence is TGTGCCAGCAGCCCCCGGGACATTAAGGATGAGCAGTTCTTC. Translated: CASSPRDIKDEQFF.

V and J are TRBV19 and TRBJ1-1; 8 bases line up with TRBD1. The CDR3 runs to 15 residues. Germline values: CDR1 LNHDA, CDR2 SQIVND (reference sequence). V lost 7 bases and J lost 1; bases outside the gene matches: 8. The CDR3 DNA reads TGTGCCAGTACCCCGACAGGGGAGAGGAACACTGAAGCTTTCTTT. Its protein product is CASTPTGERNTEAFF.